The subject of this entry is one T cell receptor (beta chain). Its specificity is unknown. Investigators spread the genomic DNA of each subset evenly over several immunoSEQ plates. Sequencing was performed with immunoSEQ multiplex PCR; in TCRdb, only in-frame clones are kept and a portion is missing. The table records 2.3 million or so clones, roughly 93% of them present only once. The source of the sample is a study of shared clonotypes between healthy human individuals. Findings of the study overall: Only blood was sampled, and tissue TCR repertoires likely differ from blood ones. Four donors held 4.5% to 5% of naive CD4 clonotypes in common.

Investigators divided CD4+ cells into CD45RA+ naive and CD45RA-negative memory subsets. Germline lookup yields CDR1 MDHEN and CDR2 SYDVKM. The CDR3 is made up of 12 amino acids. Deletions cut 2 bases from V and 10 bases from J, with 9 bases between. This chain uses TRBV28 with TRBJ2-1; a possible D gene is TRBD2 (6 bases). Sequencing was done on a sample of naive CD4+ T cells from PBMCs. This sample's subset: CD45RA+ positively selected. The TCR comes from a man between 18 and 35 years old in good health. Some clones in this sample may be carry-over from other donors' samples. The CDR3 loop reads CASSLVTSEQFF. The CDR3 nucleotides read TGTGCCAGCAGTTTAGTTACTAGCGAGCAGTTCTTC.